This is a list of T cell receptor beta chains from one sample in a study of blood T cell repertoires in COVID-19. Only in-frame clones appear in the TCRdb table, and some are missing; sequencing was by immunoSEQ multiplex PCR. This repertoire shows approximately 360,000 clones, roughly 80% found once; its top ten account for 5% to 6%. The specimen was PBMCs or T cells enriched from blood (not recorded which). These receptors were obtained from a woman between 45 and 60 years old who had recovered from COVID-19. Each CDR3 is given with its conserved first and last residue. The D gene is left open where the match is weak. Only part of the rows carry a size: once, few, many, or a class if the clone is expanded.

>TRBJ1-1|TRBV19|.|TRBD1
TGTGCCAGTAGTATGGGGACAGGGGTCAACGAGAACACTGAAGCTTTCTTT
CASSMGTGVNENTEAFF
>TRBJ1-4|TRBV7-2|.|.
TGTGCCAGCAGCTTTTATGCGGAAAAACTGTTTTTT
CASSFYAEKLFF
>TRBJ1-1|TRBV7-9|.|TRBD1
TGTGCCAGCAGCATTACAGGGGAAGCTGGCGTGAACACTGAAGCTTTCTTT
CASSITGEAGVNTEAFF
>TRBJ1-2|TRBV19|.|.
TGTGCCAGTAGTATCGGGGGGCGCGACTATGGCTACACCTTC
CASSIGGRDYGYTF
>TRBJ1-1|TRBV11-1|.|.
TGTGCCAGCAGCCCCCAGGGTTGGAACACTGAAGCTTTCTTT
CASSPQGWNTEAFF
>TRBJ2-1|TRBV13|.|TRBD2
TGTGCCAGCAGCGCCCGACTAGCGGGAGGGAATGAGCAGTTCTTC
CASSARLAGGNEQFF
>TRBJ1-2|TRBV6-6|.|.
TGTGCCAGCAAGTCGCCCGCTGGTAGTAACTATGGCTACACCTTC
CASKSPAGSNYGYTF
>TRBJ2-5|TRBV6-5|.|.
TGTGCCAGCAGTCGCCCAGGGTGGCAGACCCAGTACTTC
CASSRPGWQTQYF
>TRBJ2-7|TRBV19|.|TRBD1
TGTGCCAGTACCCCCCAGGGGACAGGATCCAACGAGCAGTACTTC
CASTPQGTGSNEQYF
>TRBJ1-5|TRBV4-2|.|TRBD1
TGTGCCAGCAGCCAAAGTCCGGGACAGGAGGTTCAGCCCCAGCATTTT
CASSQSPGQEVQPQHF
>TRBJ1-4|TRBV4-3|.|TRBD1
TGCGCCAGTCTGACAGGGGGCATAGCTAATGAAAAACTGTTTTTT
CASLTGGIANEKLFF
>TRBJ2-1|TRBV29-1|.|TRBD2
TGCAGCGTTGAGACGGATAGCGGGGAGCAGTTCTTC
CSVETDSGEQFF
>TRBJ1-1|TRBV7-2|.|TRBD1
TGTGCCAGCAGCGTACCCGGGACAGGGGGCACTGAAGCTTTCTTT
CASSVPGTGGTEAFF
>TRBJ2-2|TRBV9|once|TRBD2
TGTGCCAGCACCCGGACTAGCGGGATGGGCACCGGGGAGCTGTTTTTT
CASTRTSGMGTGELFF
>TRBJ1-5|TRBV25-1|few|.
TGTGCCAGCAGTGCATCGGGGAACCAGCCCCAGCATTTT
CASSASGNQPQHF
>TRBJ2-3|TRBV5-1|.|TRBD2
TGCGCCAGCAGCTTGGCCGTCGCGGGAGAGAGACCAGATACGCAGTATTTT
CASSLAVAGERPDTQYF
>TRBJ1-3|TRBV19|.|.
TGTGCCAGTAGTTACTCTGGAAACACCATATATTTT
CASSYSGNTIYF
>TRBJ2-5|TRBV7-3|.|.
TGTGCCAGCAGCTTGGGCCTAAGGGAGACCCAGTACTTC
CASSLGLRETQYF
>TRBJ2-3|TRBV6-5|.|TRBD1
TGTGCCAGCAGTTACTGGCAGGGGGGCACAGATACGCAGTATTTT
CASSYWQGGTDTQYF
>TRBJ1-2|TRBV2|.|TRBD1
TGTGCCAGCAGTGAAGCGGGACAGCCTAACTATGGCTACACCTTC
CASSEAGQPNYGYTF
>TRBJ1-1|TRBV7-9|.|TRBD1
TGTGCCAGTAGGGACAGTTGGAACACTGAAGCTTTCTTT
CASRDSWNTEAFF
>TRBJ2-7|TRBV9|.|.
TGTGCCAGCAGCGGATTAGCGGACTCCTACGAGCAGTACTTC
CASSGLADSYEQYF
>TRBJ2-7|TRBV29-1|.|TRBD2
TGCAGCGTTGAAACCGGAGCTAGCGGGAGGTTCTACGAGCAGTACTTC
CSVETGASGRFYEQYF
>TRBJ1-2|TRBV29-1|.|TRBD1
TGCAGCGGAGCGGGACAGGGTAACTATGGCTACACCTTC
CSGAGQGNYGYTF
>TRBJ2-7|TRBV5-1|few|TRBD1
TGCGCCAGCAGCTCCTCCGGGACAGGGGGCAACGAGCAGTACTTC
CASSSSGTGGNEQYF
>TRBJ1-5|TRBV19|.|.
TGTGCCAGTAGTATGGGGCCAGGGGTGGGCAATCAGCCCCAGCATTTT
CASSMGPGVGNQPQHF
>TRBJ2-3|TRBV10-3|.|.
TGTGCCATCAGTGAGTCGGGAGTAGCCCAAGGGGGAGATACGCAGTATTTT
CAISESGVAQGGDTQYF
>TRBJ1-1|TRBV5-1|.|.
TGCGCCAGCGGCGATGGGGGCGGCACTGAAGCTTTCTTT
CASGDGGGTEAFF
>TRBJ1-2|TRBV10-3|.|.
TGTGCCATCAGTATGACAGACTTAGGTGGCTACACCTTC
CAISMTDLGGYTF
>TRBJ1-2|TRBV30|.|TRBD1
TGTGCCTGGAGTGTTGCAGGGGGCTGGGGTGGCTACACCTTC
CAWSVAGGWGGYTF
>TRBJ2-7|TRBV30|.|.
TGTGCCTGGAGTGTATCCGGTCCTGGCGAGCAGTACTTC
CAWSVSGPGEQYF
>TRBJ1-4|TRBV6-1|.|.
TGTGCCAGCAGTGACAGGGGTGATGAAAAACTGTTTTTT
CASSDRGDEKLFF
>TRBJ1-6|TRBV11-2|.|.
TGTGCCAGCAGCTCAACAGATTATAATTCACCCCTCCACTTT
CASSSTDYNSPLHF
>TRBJ1-1|TRBV2|.|.
TGTGCCAGCAGTCCTCGTTTGGCCGAAGCTTTCTTT
CASSPRLAEAFF
>TRBJ2-5|TRBV27|.|TRBD2
TGTGCCAGCAGTTTGGGACTAACACAAGAGACCCAGTACTTC
CASSLGLTQETQYF
>TRBJ1-2|TRBV5-1|.|TRBD1
TGCGCCAGCAGCTTCCAATGGGGACAGGGTAGTGGCTACACCTTC
CASSFQWGQGSGYTF
>TRBJ2-1|TRBV7-2|.|.
TGTGCCAGCAGCTTCCGACTAGGTTATGGGAATGAGCAGTTCTTC
CASSFRLGYGNEQFF
>TRBJ2-7|TRBV10-3|.|TRBD1
TGTGCCATCAGTGGGAGTTTGGGACAGCCCCTCGACGAGCAGTACTTC
CAISGSLGQPLDEQYF
>TRBJ1-1|TRBV19|.|TRBD1
TGTGCCAGTAGTCAACAGGGGAAGAAAGCTTTCTTT
CASSQQGKKAFF
>TRBJ2-2|TRBV11-2|.|.
TGTGCCAGCACTTTGAACACCGGGGAGCTGTTTTTT
CASTLNTGELFF
>TRBJ1-1|TRBV12-3/TRBV12-4|.|.
TGTGCCAGCAGCCTCACTACGGCTGAAGCTTTCTTT
CASSLTTAEAFF
>TRBJ1-1|TRBV7-3|.|TRBD1
TGTGCCAGCAGCACCCTCGACAGGGGGGTCACTGAAGCTTTCTTT
CASSTLDRGVTEAFF
>TRBJ2-4|TRBV10-3|.|.
TGTGCCATTTCTACAGGGTTGGGAAACATTCAGTACTTC
CAISTGLGNIQYF
>TRBJ2-1|TRBV27|.|TRBD1
TGTGCCAGCAGTCAAAGACAGGGGCAGCACAATGAGCAGTTCTTC
CASSQRQGQHNEQFF
>TRBJ2-1|TRBV14|.|TRBD2
TGTGCCAGCAGCCTGCCGGGACTAGATAACAATGAGCAGTTCTTC
CASSLPGLDNNEQFF
>TRBJ1-4|TRBV14|.|.
TGTGCCAGCAGCCAAAGCGGGCCGGGGGTTTGGGGTGAAAAACTGTTTTTT
CASSQSGPGVWGEKLFF
>TRBJ1-1|TRBV13|once|.
TGTGCCAGCAGCCCAGGGAACTTGAACACTGAAGCTTTCTTT
CASSPGNLNTEAFF
>TRBJ1-4|TRBV19|.|.
TGTGCCAGTAGTAGGGGGCAGGAGGAAAAACTGTTTTTT
CASSRGQEEKLFF
>TRBJ2-1|TRBV19|.|.
TGTGCCAGTAGTATAGTACCGCCAGGGTACTACAATGAGCAGTTCTTC
CASSIVPPGYYNEQFF
>TRBJ1-1|TRBV2|once|.
TGTGCCACCGGGTTTGACACTGAAGCTTTCTTT
CATGFDTEAFF
>TRBJ2-1|TRBV2|.|.
TGTGCCAGCACTGTCCTAGCAGCTGAGCAGTTCTTC
CASTVLAAEQFF
>TRBJ2-4|TRBV3-1/TRBV3-2|.|.
TGTGCCAGCAGCCAAGATTCAACCCGGGTCTCCAAAAACATTCAGTACTTC
CASSQDSTRVSKNIQYF
>TRBJ2-2|TRBV30|.|TRBD1
TGTGCCTGGAGTGTACAGGGGGCAATTACCGGGGAGCTGTTTTTT
CAWSVQGAITGELFF
>TRBJ1-5|TRBV10-3|.|TRBD1
TGTGCCACCGCGACCGGGACAGGGGGCAATCAGCCCCAGCATTTT
CATATGTGGNQPQHF
>TRBJ2-3|TRBV11-2|.|TRBD2
TGTGCCAGCAGCTCCCCCCTACTAGCGGGAGGTGACACAGATACGCAGTATTTT
CASSSPLLAGGDTDTQYF
>TRBJ2-1|TRBV7-7|.|TRBD2
TGTGCCAGCAGCTTGTTCGGCGGGAGGGCCGGCGATGAGCAGTTCTTC
CASSLFGGRAGDEQFF
>TRBJ2-7|TRBV3-1/TRBV3-2|.|.
TGTGCCAGCAGCCCAACTATTTCCTCTTATCAAGAGCAGTACTTC
CASSPTISSYQEQYF
>TRBJ1-2|TRBV19|.|.
TGTGCCAGTAGTTGGAGGAGGGGCCCACGGGGCTACACCTTC
CASSWRRGPRGYTF
>TRBJ1-2|TRBV7-9|.|.
TGTGCCAGCAGCTTAGTGGGTTCAGGATGGCTTGGCTACACCTTC
CASSLVGSGWLGYTF